Listed below are T cell receptor beta chains from one sample, sequenced in a study of T cells in Graves' hyperthyroidism and ophthalmopathy. TCRdb itself ran the multiplex PCR reads through MiXCR, one entry per CDR3 protein. The repertoire consists of about 680,000 distinct CDR3 sequences, with roughly 32% occurring once and the leading ten covering less than 35%. The sequenced sample consisted of blood. The receptors stem from a woman between 40 and 55 years old with Graves' hyperthyroidism. Each CDR3 is given with its conserved first and last residue. Each record gives: V gene, J gene, CDR3 protein.

V gene: TRBV29-1; J gene: TRBJ2-2; CDR3 protein: CSYGTSGNTGELFF
V gene: TRBV7-6; J gene: TRBJ2-6; CDR3 protein: CASRAAGANVLTF
V gene: TRBV5-1; J gene: TRBJ1-5; CDR3 protein: CASSYLGGSGQPQHF
V gene: TRBV7-9; J gene: TRBJ1-6; CDR3 protein: CASSLDGSPLHF
V gene: TRBV15; J gene: TRBJ2-1; CDR3 protein: CATSRDFLATAHNEQFF
V gene: TRBV24-1; J gene: TRBJ2-7; CDR3 protein: CATSDTYEQYF
V gene: TRBV29-1; J gene: TRBJ1-5; CDR3 protein: CSVGIGGRDQPQHF
V gene: TRBV11-2; J gene: TRBJ1-5; CDR3 protein: CASSLSAYDQPQHF
V gene: TRBV7-9; J gene: TRBJ1-2; CDR3 protein: CASSFGTETSRYGYTF
V gene: TRBV4-1; J gene: TRBJ2-7; CDR3 protein: CASGQVTRGYEQYF
V gene: TRBV4-2; J gene: TRBJ2-7; CDR3 protein: CASSRRTAKISYEQYF
V gene: TRBV6-6; J gene: TRBJ1-6; CDR3 protein: CASSYALGQGNSPLHF
V gene: TRBV29-1; J gene: TRBJ2-5; CDR3 protein: CSLSLPQETQYF
V gene: TRBV5-6; J gene: TRBJ1-2; CDR3 protein: CASSGDRDYGYTF
V gene: TRBV4-1; J gene: TRBJ1-5; CDR3 protein: CASSQTQGGNQPQHF
V gene: TRBV2; J gene: TRBJ1-2; CDR3 protein: CASSLGPDPYYGYTF
V gene: TRBV4-1; J gene: TRBJ1-1; CDR3 protein: CASSQEGGVPTEAFF
V gene: TRBV11-2; J gene: TRBJ2-7; CDR3 protein: CASSLPSGSSSYEQYF
V gene: TRBV5-1; J gene: TRBJ2-7; CDR3 protein: CASSLTGGYNEQYF
V gene: TRBV29-1; J gene: TRBJ1-4; CDR3 protein: CSASPRQEPEKLFF
V gene: TRBV7-9; J gene: TRBJ1-2; CDR3 protein: CASSAVRPGTGFGTYGYTF
V gene: TRBV10-3; J gene: TRBJ2-3; CDR3 protein: CAISPGTSGSQGEDTQYF